This TCR beta chain was obtained from a study of cytomegalovirus exposure and HLA in healthy donors (dated by TCRdb to about 2017). Background for the entire study: According to an earlier analysis of 450 to 650 of the donors, about 190 million T cells yielded over 90 million unique TCR beta sequences and 276 Gb of sequence data. To decide whether each TCR beta V gene segment behaved as functional or pseudogenic, an earlier analysis of some 600 of the donors relied on high-throughput TCR beta sequencing. The study used immunosequencing to profile the T cell repertoires of several hundred subjects and linked those repertoires to cytomegalovirus serostatus. In a later genetic analysis, genome-wide SNP genotypes for about three fifths of the 666 donors were used, and that subset was treated as a discovery cohort. The number of donors typed differed by locus, with about 620-630 for A, B, C, DRB1 and DQB1, roughly 520 for DQA1, 600 to 610 for DPA1, and 450 to 480 for DPB1. Donor age, sex, ethnicity and CMV serostatus were collected together with the repertoire data. Roughly 5 DR-DQ haplotypes were handled as single units for association and clustering, since linkage in the cohort was strong. The genetic ancestry cluster associated with self-reported Caucasian donors included 81% of the roughly 380 genotyped donors. All discovery cohort repertoires had been generated on a single sequencing platform. The study combined high-throughput TCR immunosequencing, statistical association of individual TCRs with disease status, and machine learning to predict cytomegalovirus infection status. In the later analysis, no new phenotypic data were used to find candidate immune exposures; instead, reliance was placed on TCR beta sequences and their occurrence across donors. On average, roughly 250,000 unique TCR beta nucleotide sequences were sequenced per donor among about 400 genotyped donors of the cohort, with 15% to 20% of those sequences being non-productive. A separate validation cohort of approximately 120 different subjects was used in addition to the roughly 670-subject first cohort. HLA typing covered class I and class II loci at four-digit resolution. To study patterns of TCR occurrence, a later analysis re-analyzed previously published TCR beta repertoires from several hundred donors and added high-resolution HLA genotyping. The study aimed to test whether signatures of past pathogen exposure could be identified by cataloging public T cell receptors. About 300 gigabases of sequencing data and around 85 million unique TCR sequences made up an early release that covered approximately 650 HLA-typed donors.

CDR1 and CDR2 (SEHNR, FQNEAQ) derive from the germline V gene (reference sequence). A distance of 17 bases separates the germline ends of V and J, which lose 5 bases and 9 bases respectively. CDR3 length: 14 amino acids, cysteine to phenylalanine. Kept here is only the CDR3 DNA, which spans 42 bases and is read in frame from base 1. Overall study results and their limits: The study gave a list of more than 150 TCR beta chains associated with cytomegalovirus. In a later genetic analysis, a missense DCLRE1C variant was associated with V-gene and J-gene trimming of TCR beta chains, and the association was replicated in an independent cohort. A cluster of highly shared sequence variants was judged likely to represent a technical artifact of the sequencing pipeline. Because HLA typing was unavailable for some donors at each locus, only the typed subset was used in association tests. Assigning TCR associations to individual alleles was difficult when HLA alleles, especially DR and DQ, strongly co-occurred. A further reported finding was that TCR beta sequences accurately predicted the HLA-A and HLA-B alleles for most subjects in the first cohort. According to a later analysis, most CMV-associated TCR beta chains appeared to be HLA-restricted, and the HLA associations seemed to be driven largely by CMV exposure. In an earlier analysis of around 500 of the donors, most TCR beta V segments appeared in productive rearrangements about 87% or about 30% of the time, broadly matching IMGT annotations. The 87-base-pair reads could not distinguish some IMGT-functional V segments, including TRBV6-2 and TRBV6-3, so those segments were excluded. In a later analysis, HLA-associated TCR beta chains were found to be more clonally expanded and to have lower generation probabilities than equally common non-associated chains. Because counts were too low, approximately 15 rarely observed V segments, including chromosome 9 orphons, were excluded from the earlier analysis of 500 to 700 of the donors. Specific HLA alleles were associated with around 18,000 TCR beta sequences at a false discovery rate of 0.05 in a later analysis. For the cohort, immune exposure information was limited to CMV serostatus. According to a later analysis, parvovirus B19, influenza, CMV and Epstein-Barr virus appeared linked to several top co-occurrence clusters. The classifier was reported to diagnose cytomegalovirus status with high specificity and sensitivity in both the original cohort and the validation cohort. Three of the identified cytomegalovirus-associated TCR beta chains were confirmed in vitro to be specific for cytomegalovirus antigens. Correlated functional status among segregating V segments might reflect linkage disequilibrium, but an unknown experimental factor could not be ruled out. The authors suggested that the approach could potentially be generalized to other disease states and immunological phenotypes. Compared with the 666-donor mean, donors in an Asian-associated ancestry cluster had fewer N-insertions in productive TCRs, according to a later genetic analysis. In this cohort, only TCR beta chains were sequenced, and detectable features were limited by the absence of alpha or paired-chain data. According to a later analysis, TCR association rates differed among HLA loci, with DRB1 alleles showing the most associated TCRs and HLA-C alleles showing the fewest. Roughly uniform sequencing depth across donors was assumed in presence/absence analyses, although this assumption may not hold. Across donors, most TCR sequences were observed very rarely, whereas some public TCRs were present in many individuals.

Libraries were prepared through the immunoSEQ multiplex PCR assay. For the multiplex PCR, a mixture combining 60 forward primers for TCR Vbeta segments and 13 reverse primers for TCR Jbeta segments was used. Amplification of the CDR3 region of rearranged TCR beta genes was performed with a multiplex PCR assay on genomic DNA. The Illumina HiSeq System was used to sequence the amplified TCR beta libraries as 87-base-pair reads. Per the original workflow: In a later analysis, tens of millions of unique TCR beta chains were counted across the approximately 670 repertoires, and approximately 9.9 million of these chains were shared by at least two donors. Raw reads were error-corrected and collapsed into unique sequences with a nearest-neighbor algorithm that merged closely related sequences to remove PCR and sequencing errors. Alignment of CDR3 sequences to IMGT reference sequences was used to assign V, D and J gene segments. For a sequence to be retained, a match of at least six nucleotides was required to both a V gene segment and a J gene segment. Rearrangements were called productive when the CDR3 lacked stop codons and stayed in frame with V and J; all others were non-productive. CDR3 was defined by IMGT convention, running from the second conserved V-encoded cysteine to the conserved J-encoded phenylalanine. Sequences without an unambiguous match to a single V gene segment were excluded from the earlier analysis of about 600 of the donors. In an earlier analysis of a few hundred of the donors, V segments were called functional above 56.7% productive rearrangements and were called segregating when the between-donor standard deviation exceeded 5%. A statistical classification framework was built to diagnose cytomegalovirus status from the catalog of TCR beta chain sequences. In a later analysis, TCR nucleotide sequences were compared against IMGT/GENE-DB human TR gene sequences so that V and J genes could be assigned. The TCRdist pipeline was used in a later analysis to assign CDR3 sequences and most-parsimonious VDJ recombination scenarios. In a later analysis, each TCR beta chain was defined by its CDR3 amino acid sequence together with its V-gene family, and reads lacking a unique V-gene family were excluded. A later analysis removed several hundred highly shared, low-generation-probability nucleotide sequences to deal with suspected cross-contamination and a sequencing artifact. In a later analysis, a clonal expansion index for each public chain was calculated from normalized within-repertoire ranks of inferred template counts. A later analysis computed generation probabilities with a VDJ recombination model fitted to out-of-frame rearrangements, and checked the results against IGoR. Hypergeometric tests were used in a later analysis to score TCR-TCR, TCR-HLA and TCR-CMV co-occurrence, with a repertoire-size bias correction applied to the TCR pairs. In a later analysis, false discovery rates were estimated by permuting HLA or CMV assignments 20 times. In a later analysis, co-occurring TCRs were grouped with DBSCAN, and TCRdist sequence similarity was added when clustering was performed within HLA-allele-positive subsets. Repertoires with fewer than 30,000 or more than 120,000 public chains, plus five repertoires with anomalous nucleotide sharing, were excluded from co-occurrence clustering. The source is immuneACCESS, and TCRdb retained only in-frame sequences with V and J called. Part of the clones is not carried over; for the studies checked, unresolved V genes explain less than half of this, and the remainder is unexplained. The V and J calls and clone size are taken from that table; D and trimming were inferred from the DNA. The sample has under 200,000 clones on record, roughly 80% of them singletons. Of the sample, more than 0.45% falls within the top ten clones.

The cohort consisted of 600 to 700 healthy bone marrow donors. Cohort members were all nominally healthy when sampled, although unrecorded immune exposures were likely present. The donor tested CMV seronegative, placing the donor among the 350 or so seronegative members of the cohort. Every donor gave a peripheral blood sample, and the peripheral blood mononuclear cells from that sample were used for TCR beta sequencing. Genomic DNA was extracted from the blood cell samples with the Qiagen DNeasy Blood Extraction Kit. On this clone: No antigen is known for it. No much larger clonotype is one base removed from it; base qualities were not supplied.

The chain is encoded by TRBV7-9 joined to TRBJ2-1, with TRBD1 tentatively as D gene (6 bases match). This clonotype was obtained from a woman aged 45-65 years in good health and CMV-seronegative. The sample consisted of PBMCs. The DNA is as follows: TGTGCCAGCAGCCGCACCTCTCAGGGGACTGAGCAGTTCTTC. This yields the protein CASSRTSQGTEQFF.